The 9 T cell receptor beta chains in this list originate from one sample, sequenced in a study of Graves' ophthalmopathy and Graves' hyperthyroidism. Scientists amplified the TCR beta CDR3 regions from RNA transcripts. In the first round, RT-PCR was carried out with HTBI primers, and a multiplex PCR formed the second round. TCRdb reanalysed the multiplex PCR reads using MiXCR and keeps one entry per CDR3 protein. The data show 150,000 to 200,000 distinct CDR3 sequences, around 39% seen once. The sequenced sample was peripheral blood. The receptors shown here come from a man younger than 45 with Graves' ophthalmopathy.

This clonotype was seen once. The chain couples TRBV12-3 or TRBV12-4 to TRBJ1-2; unclear D gene. V lost 3 bases, J lost 0 bases, and 8 bases lay in between. The CDR3 is 14 residues long. The CDR3 DNA sequence: TGTGCCAGCAGTTTTGGTACATCTAACTATGGCTACACCTTC. Translated, it gives CASSFGTSNYGYTF.

The table lists this clonotype with many counts. V is TRBV28 and J is TRBJ1-1; D is ambiguous. This CDR3 contains 16 residues. V lost 4 bases and J 0 bases, leaving 15 bases between the germline ends. Per germline, CDR1 MDHEN and CDR2 SYDVKM. CDR3 loop: CASSSNVETMNTEAFF. Here the CDR3 DNA reads TGTGCCAGCAGTTCAAATGTGGAGACAATGAACACTGAAGCTTTCTTT.

V is TRBV6-5 and J is TRBJ1-2; D is undetermined. The CDR3 totals 14 residues. Germline V lookup: CDR1 MNHEY, CDR2 SVGAGI. Trimming stripped 2 bases from V and 3 bases from J, with 10 bases between. Written as DNA, the CDR3 is TGTGCCAGCAGTTACGGAGGGCGAGACTATGGCTACACCTTC. This translates into CASSYGGRDYGYTF.

In this sample, this clonotype turned up many times. The genes are TRBV24-1 and TRBJ2-5; perhaps TRBD1 as D (7 bases). CDR3 length: 15 amino acids. The ends were cut back, 3 bases at V and 2 bases at J, with 12 bases in the middle. Germline V gives CDR1 KGHDR, CDR2 SFDVKD. The CDR3 reads CATSDARGRQETQYF. The CDR3 DNA reads as TGTGCCACCAGTGATGCCAGGGGGAGGCAAGAGACCCAGTACTTC.

At least ten counts were recorded for this clonotype. This chain joins TRBV5-1 and TRBJ2-7, with D perhaps matching TRBD1 (6 bases). Deletions cut 3 bases from V and 7 bases from J, with 14 bases between. The CDR3 extends over 13 amino acids. Germline CDR1 is SGHRS and CDR2 is YFSETQ. The CDR3 protein is CASSSNRAAEQYF. The DNA of the CDR3 is TGCGCCAGCAGCTCGAACAGGGCCGCGGAGCAGTACTTC. Looking up the rest from reference TRBV5-1 and TRBJ2-7 gives the full variable domain: KAGVTQTPRYLIKTRGQQVTLSCSPISGHRSVSWYQQTPGQGLQFLFEYFSETQRNKGNFPGRFSGRQFSNSRSEMNVSTLELGDSALYLCASSSNRAAEQYFGPGTRLTVT.

Many counts were recorded for this clonotype. The chain uses TRBV12-3 or TRBV12-4 and TRBJ1-2; TRBD1 matches 11 bases. This CDR3 region has 14 residues. Trimming at V came to 3 bases and at J to 5 bases, leaving 2 bases not matched to a gene. The CDR3 DNA reads TGTGCCAGCAGTTTGGGGGACAGGGGGTATGGCTACACCTTC. It yields the protein CASSLGDRGYGYTF.

This clonotype was found many times. J is TRBJ2-5 and V is TRBV7-8, with D unclear. This CDR3 comprises 16 residues. The germline V gene encodes CDR1 SGHVS and CDR2 FQNEAQ. Trimming left V 1 base short and J 7 bases short, with 19 bases between. The CDR3 sequence is CASSLDPPGPEVTQYF. The CDR3 bases are TGTGCCAGCAGCTTAGACCCCCCGGGCCCTGAGGTGACCCAGTACTTC.

The chain uses TRBV4-3 and TRBJ2-5; tentative D call: TRBD1 (6 bases). The V and J ends lost 4 bases and 11 bases respectively, with 20 bases between them. This CDR3 is built from 14 residues. Germline CDR1 and CDR2: LGHNA and YSLEER. The CDR3 loop reads CASSLRDRPWEQYF. In nucleotides, the CDR3 is TGCGCCAGCAGCCTACGCGACAGGCCGTGGGAGCAGTACTTC.

This clonotype was found many times. This sequence joins TRBV6-2 or TRBV6-3 and TRBJ1-5; 11 nucleotides agree with TRBD1. Germline CDR1 reads MNHEY; CDR2 reads SVGEGT. The CDR3 contains 18 residues. V was pared by 0 bases and J by 3 bases, with 7 bases of the junction left unmatched. CDR3 sequence reads: CASSYSMDRGPFNQPQHF. In nucleotides, the CDR3 is TGTGCCAGCAGTTACTCGATGGACAGGGGGCCATTCAATCAGCCCCAGCATTTT.